The clone carrying this T cell receptor (beta chain) showed up just once. Its target is not known. The data belong to a study of OX40 agonist ivuxolimab in advanced cancers. About the research overall: Patients were given ivuxolimab, an antibody that agonizes OX40 (CD134).

Sequencing was performed with immunoSEQ multiplex PCR; in TCRdb, only in-frame clones are kept and a portion is missing. The sample contains about 110,000 clones, approximately 90% of which appear only once. This CDR3 spans 15 amino acids. Germline lookup yields CDR1 MNHEY and CDR2 SVGAGI. V dropped 5 bases and J dropped 6 bases, with 17 bases sitting between them. General study points: In general, CD8+ T cells held more expanded clones than CD4+ did, on average. Clonal expansion was seen in CD4+ and CD8+ blood T cells by week 6 at 0.1 to 3.0 mg/kg.

This sequence originates from an adult with an advanced solid tumor such as melanoma, head and neck, liver or kidney cancer. The sample was CD4+ or CD8+ T cells sorted from blood, taken in a trial of the OX40 agonist ivuxolimab. The J gene is TRBJ1-5, the V gene TRBV6-5, with D perhaps TRBD1 (5 bases). The CDR3 protein is CASSTRVGGVQPQHF. Written as DNA, the CDR3 is TGTGCCAGCAGTACCCGAGTCGGGGGAGTTCAGCCCCAGCATTTT.